This passage covers 24 T cell receptor beta chains from one sample sequenced in a study of blood T cell repertoires in COVID-19. Using immunoSEQ multiplex PCR, the repertoire was profiled, and TCRdb retains in-frame clones only, with some absent. The table lists approximately 300,000 clones, roughly 84% of them singletons. The sequenced material came from peripheral blood. The receptor set was obtained from a human donor with COVID-19, enrolled during active disease. The donor label of this sample is uncertain.

J is TRBJ1-6 and V is TRBV6-4; 8 bases agree with TRBD1. Per the germline V gene, CDR1 is MRHNA and CDR2 is SNTAGT. Losses at the gene ends were 6 bases for V and 13 bases for J; bases not matched to a gene: 8. This CDR3 contains 13 residues. CDR3 sequence (DNA): TGTGCCAGCAGACAGGGGGTCTTGCAGCCCCTCCACTTT. It encodes CASRQGVLQPLHF.

The gene calls are TRBV6-1 and TRBJ1-3, with D tentatively TRBD1 (6 bases). Germline V lookup: CDR1 MNHNS, CDR2 SASEGT. The CDR3 loop spans 15 amino acids. V was pared by 2 bases and J by 2 bases, with 10 bases between. Here the CDR3 reads CASSEPGVTGNTIYF. For the CDR3, the DNA is TGTGCCAGCAGTGAACCAGGGGTTACTGGAAACACCATATATTTT.

V usage is TRBV7-2 and J usage is TRBJ1-1; the D gene is possibly TRBD1 (5 bases). The CDR3 is made up of 14 amino acids. Trimming took 4 bases from V and 4 from J, leaving 13 bases between them. Germline CDR1 is SGHTA and CDR2 is FQGNSA. The CDR3 protein is CASSSIPRGTEAFF. CDR3 nucleotide sequence: TGTGCCAGCAGCTCGATCCCTAGGGGCACTGAAGCTTTCTTT.

The chain combines TRBV5-6 with TRBJ2-7; D possibly corresponds to TRBD2 (6 bases). V was pared by 0 bases and J by 2 bases, with 12 bases between. Germline CDR1 is SGHDT and CDR2 is YYEEEE. The CDR3 extends over 15 amino acids. The CDR3 loop reads CASSLGSSATYEQYF. The CDR3 region has the DNA TGTGCCAGCAGCTTGGGTTCTAGCGCCACCTACGAGCAGTACTTC.

The chain carries TRBV10-3 and TRBJ2-1; D is unresolved. This CDR3 region has 13 residues. V was shortened by 0 bases and J by 6 bases, with 6 bases between the two germline ends. Germline values: CDR1 ENHRY, CDR2 SYGVKD. In DNA, the CDR3 is TGTGCCATCAGTGAGTCGAGGCCCAATGAGCAGTTCTTC. It codes for CAISESRPNEQFF.

J is TRBJ1-4 and V is TRBV19; a possible D gene is TRBD1 (5 bases). There are 14 residues in the CDR3. Trimming pared 5 bases from V and 4 bases from J, leaving 11 bases between. Germline CDR1 LNHDA, CDR2 SQIVND (reference sequence). This CDR3 reads CASSPSDSNEKLFF. The DNA of the CDR3 is TGTGCCAGTAGTCCAAGCGACAGTAATGAAAAACTGTTTTTT.

The V call is TRBV19, the J call TRBJ1-2, with 8 bases fitting TRBD1. V shed 9 bases and J 7 bases; nucleotides not matched to a gene: 13. This CDR3 has 14 residues. Germline CDR1 and CDR2: LNHDA and SQIVND (reference sequence). Here the CDR3 DNA reads TGTGCCAGCGATCTCCAATCGACAGGGGCTGGCTACACCTTC. It yields the protein CASDLQSTGAGYTF.

This chain uses TRBV6-5 with TRBJ1-2, with a possible D match to TRBD1 (6 bases). The CDR3 length is 15 residues. Germline lookup yields CDR1 MNHEY and CDR2 SVGAGI. With 6 bases removed from V and 1 base from J, the gap between germline ends came to 15 bases. The CDR3 DNA reads TGTGCCAGCAGACGCGGACAGCTCTTTAACTATGGCTACACCTTC. Translating gives CASRRGQLFNYGYTF.

The chain carries TRBV18 and TRBJ1-1; 10 bases map to TRBD1. Looked up from germline, CDR1 is KGHSH and CDR2 is LQKENI. Trimming removed 1 base from V and 3 bases from J; junction bases left unmatched: 8. The CDR3 totals 17 residues. The CDR3 DNA is TGTGCCAGCTCACCACAAGGGACAGGGGAAATGGACACTGAAGCTTTCTTT. Protein: CASSPQGTGEMDTEAFF.

This sequence joins TRBV15 and TRBJ1-2, with 9 bases aligning to TRBD1. V shed 2 bases, J shed 6 bases, and the junction held 1 base outside the gene matches. Germline V gene sequence: CDR1 LNHNV, CDR2 YYDKDF (reference sequence). CDR3 length: 13 amino acids. CDR3: CATSRRTGDGYTF. The CDR3 DNA sequence: TGTGCCACCAGCAGAAGGACAGGGGATGGCTACACCTTC.

The chain has TRBV10-2 and TRBJ2-7, with 7 bases aligning to TRBD2. The germline V gene has CDR1 WSHSY and CDR2 SAAADI. This CDR3 spans 15 amino acids. V lost 6 bases and J lost 7; bases outside the gene matches: 15. CDR3 in DNA: TGCGCCAGCAGCGGGACGCCGGGAGGCCGCCGTGAGCAGTACTTC. It yields the protein CASSGTPGGRREQYF.

In this sample, this clone turned up a few times. V gene TRBV21-1 combines with J gene TRBJ2-5; the tabulated D call, TRBD1, remains unverified against the DNA. TRBV21-1 is designated a pseudogene. The CDR3 consists of 19 residues. The CDR3 nucleotides read TGTGCCAGCAGCAAAGAGGTCCGGAGCCTGAACGACAGGGACGAGACCCAGTACTTC. As protein: CASSKEVRSLNDRDETQYF.

Remarks on this clone: Sequence at one end of the junction differs from germline and may be a read error. The chain combines TRBV6-5 with TRBJ1-4, with 7 bases identical to TRBD1. The CDR3 is 15 amino acids. Looked up from germline, CDR1 is MNHEY and CDR2 is SVGAGI. The CDR3, as DNA: TGTGCCAGCAGGTACTTCCGGACAGGAGGCGAAAAACTGTTTTTT. Residues: CASRYFRTGGEKLFF.

The J gene is TRBJ2-2, the V gene TRBV7-3; weak D call: TRBD2 (6 bases). Germline V gives CDR1 SGHTA, CDR2 FQGTGA. V gave up 2 bases and J gave up 2 bases, with 9 bases separating them. There are 15 residues in the CDR3. In DNA form, the CDR3 reads TGTGCCAGCAGCTTAGGGGGACTCAACACCGGGGAGCTGTTTTTT. Amino acids: CASSLGGLNTGELFF.

The rearrangement uses TRBV11-3 and TRBJ1-1; D gene uncertain. CDR1 and CDR2 from the germline V gene are SGHNT and YENEEA. V gave up 1 base and J gave up 1 base, with 16 bases separating them. The CDR3 is made up of 17 amino acids. CDR3 amino acids: CASSLGGGDPRNTEAFF. CDR3 nucleotide sequence: TGTGCCAGCAGCTTAGGAGGTGGTGATCCCAGGAACACTGAAGCTTTCTTT.

The sample holds a few counts of this clone. The V call is TRBV9, the J call TRBJ1-2; TRBD1 agrees at 11 bases. Trimming took 0 bases from V and 8 from J; bases not matched to a gene: 15. Germline CDR1 reads SGDLS; CDR2 reads YYNGEE. This CDR3 spans 18 amino acids. The CDR3: CASSVGVRDRGLVGGYTF. The CDR3 bases are TGTGCCAGCAGCGTAGGAGTCCGGGACAGGGGGTTGGTCGGCGGCTACACCTTC.

The chain carries TRBV7-9 and TRBJ1-2, with unresolved D. Germline V gene sequence: CDR1 SEHNR, CDR2 FQNEAQ (reference sequence). The ends were cut back, 2 bases at V and 5 bases at J, with 6 bases in the middle. The CDR3 sequence is 12 residues long. CDR3 DNA sequence: TGTGCCAGCAGCTTAATGGAGTATGGCTACACCTTC. It is translated as CASSLMEYGYTF.

V and J are TRBV7-3 and TRBJ2-1, with TRBD1 matching over 7 bases. Losses at the gene ends were 5 bases for V and 9 bases for J; bases not matched to a gene: 7. The CDR3 consists of 13 residues. Germline V gene sequence: CDR1 SGHTA, CDR2 FQGTGA. DNA of the CDR3: TGTGCCAGCAGCATGAGACAGGGTGGTGAGCAGTTCTTC. Translation: CASSMRQGGEQFF.

The chain combines TRBV9 with TRBJ1-1; possible D gene TRBD1, 5 bases. The CDR3 spans 14 residues. From germline, CDR1 is SGDLS and CDR2 YYNGEE. Trimming left V 4 bases short and J 0 bases short, with 10 bases between. CDR3 sequence reads: CASSFGGMNTEAFF. The CDR3 nucleotides read TGTGCCAGCAGCTTCGGGGGGATGAACACTGAAGCTTTCTTT.

This clone is a singleton in its sample. CDR3 residues: CAWSVHTYEQYF. DNA of the CDR3: TGTGCCTGGAGTGTACATACCTACGAGCAGTACTTC. V usage is TRBV30 and J usage is TRBJ2-7; D uncertain. CDR3 length equals 12 residues. The germline V gene has CDR1 GTSNPN and CDR2 SVGIG (reference sequence). The V end was cut by 0 bases, the J end by 2 bases, with 5 bases between. Variable domain in full (rest from reference TRBV30 and TRBJ2-7): SQTIHQWPATLVQPVGSPLSLECTVEGTSNPNLYWYRQAAGRGLQLLFYSVGIGQISSEVPQNLSASRPQDRQFILSSKKLLLSDSGFYLCAWSVHTYEQYFGPGTRLTVT.

The J gene is TRBJ1-1, the V gene TRBV18; perhaps TRBD1 as D (6 bases). The V gene's germline CDR1 is KGHSH and CDR2 LQKENI. The V gene lost 8 bases and the J gene lost 2 bases, with 18 bases spanning the gap. The CDR3 loop spans 15 amino acids. CDR3 sequence reads: CASLLTGYINTEAFF. The CDR3 DNA reads TGTGCCAGCCTACTTACAGGGTACATAAACACTGAAGCTTTCTTT.

V is TRBV5-4 and J is TRBJ2-1; unclear D gene. The germline CDR1 and CDR2 sequences are SGHNT and YYREEE (reference sequence). The CDR3 is 14 amino acids. The V end lost 0 bases, the J end lost 1 base, and 5 bases lay between the germline ends. The CDR3 here is CASSLAGSYNEQFF. The CDR3 nucleotides are TGTGCCAGCAGCTTGGCGGGTTCCTACAATGAGCAGTTCTTC.

This clone was counted only a few times. This chain uses TRBV2 with TRBJ1-1; TRBD1 might be the D (6 bases). The CDR3 length is 12 residues. V dropped 7 bases and J dropped 5 bases, with 11 bases sitting between them. CDR1 is SNHLY, CDR2 FYNNEI, per germline. Written as DNA, the CDR3 is TGTGCCAGCATGGTTAGGGGGACTGAAGCTTTCTTT. It codes for CASMVRGTEAFF. The whole variable domain, remainder taken from reference TRBV2 and TRBJ1-1, is EPEVTQTPSHQVTQMGQEVILRCVPISNHLYFYWYRQILGQKVEFLVSFYNNEISEKSEIFDDQFSVERPDGSNFTLKIRSTKLEDSAMYFCASMVRGTEAFFGQGTRLTVV.

The rearrangement links TRBV30 to TRBJ1-2; D call uncertain. The CDR3 has 11 amino acids. The V end was cut by 5 bases, the J end by 1 base, with 5 bases between. The germline V gene has CDR1 GTSNPN and CDR2 SVGIG (reference sequence). CDR3 nucleotides: TGTGCCTGGGGCCTTAACTATGGCTACACCTTC. As protein: CAWGLNYGYTF.